The 8 T cell receptor beta chains given below trace back to one sample, sequenced in a study of blood T cell repertoires in COVID-19 (dated by TCRdb to about 2020). The library was made by the immunoSEQ multiplex PCR assay. TCRdb stores this immuneACCESS table with in-frame sequences only. Part of the clones is absent; in the studies checked, under half of the shortfall reflects unresolved V genes, and no reason is known for the rest. The sample profile shows about 87,000 clones; approximately 88% of them were found once. Together, the top ten hold approximately 10% of the sample. The specimen sequenced was peripheral blood. The receptors shown here come from a man older than 75 with acute or convalescent COVID-19.

The V gene is TRBV2, the J gene TRBJ2-7; D gene uncertain. This CDR3 has 14 residues. The V end was cut by 0 bases, the J end by 3 bases, with 9 bases between. Germline V lookup: CDR1 SNHLY, CDR2 FYNNEI. The CDR3 here is CASSEALGSYEQYF. The CDR3 nucleotides read TGTGCCAGCAGTGAAGCGCTAGGCAGCTACGAGCAGTACTTC.

This CDR3 reads CASSPGEGRVVGYTF. CDR3 DNA sequence: TGTGCCAGCAGCCCCGGGGAGGGGCGGGTCGTTGGCTACACCTTC. The chain combines TRBV7-6 with TRBJ1-2; tentative D call: TRBD1 (5 bases). From germline, CDR1 is SGHVS and CDR2 FNYEAQ. The CDR3 covers 15 residues. V shed 5 bases and J shed 7 bases, with 20 bases lying between them.

The V gene is TRBV18, the J gene TRBJ1-2; no firm D call. This CDR3 is 14 amino acids long. Trimming left V 3 bases short and J 11 bases short, with 19 bases between. The germline CDR1 and CDR2 sequences are KGHSH and LQKENI. CDR3 residues: CASSPLTALEWYTF. In nucleotides, the CDR3 is TGTGCCAGCTCACCGCTTACAGCTTTGGAATGGTACACCTTC.

The chain combines TRBV6-6 with TRBJ2-7; possibly TRBD2 for D (5 bases). Germline V gene data show CDR1 as MNHNY and CDR2 as SVGAGI (reference sequence). V was pared by 6 bases and J by 1 base, with 13 bases between. The CDR3 covers 14 residues. CDR3 bases: TGTGCCAGCAGGGATAGGACTGTTTCCTACGAGCAGTACTTC. Translated: CASRDRTVSYEQYF.

The rearrangement joins TRBV5-1 to TRBJ2-5; 7 bases match TRBD1. V was pared by 1 base and J by 1 base, with 1 base of the junction left unmatched. The germline V gene has CDR1 SGHRS and CDR2 YFSETQ. The CDR3 contains 14 residues. Written as DNA, the CDR3 is TGCGCCAGCAGCTTGCGGACAGGCCAAGAGACCCAGTACTTC. This codes for CASSLRTGQETQYF. The full variable domain, with the rest looked up from reference TRBV5-1 and TRBJ2-5, is KAGVTQTPRYLIKTRGQQVTLSCSPISGHRSVSWYQQTPGQGLQFLFEYFSETQRNKGNFPGRFSGRQFSNSRSEMNVSTLELGDSALYLCASSLRTGQETQYFGPGTRLLVL.

The chain carries TRBV7-3 and TRBJ2-3; D unclear. CDR1 is SGHTA and CDR2 is FQGTGA in the germline V gene. Trimming removed 4 bases from V and 1 base from J, with 12 bases in between. The CDR3 sequence is 15 residues long. In DNA form, the CDR3 reads TGTGCCAGCAGCTCCCAGACCCGGGGCACAGATACGCAGTATTTT. This translates into CASSSQTRGTDTQYF.

Turning to this clone: One junction end does not reproduce the germline sequence, and a read error may be involved. This chain connects TRBV29-1 to TRBJ1-2; 10 bases line up with TRBD1. The length of the CDR3 is 14 residues. Germline-derived CDR1 and CDR2 are SQVTM and ANQGSEA. The CDR3 DNA is TGCAGTGTTGTCCAGGGACAGGGGAACTATGGCTACACCTTC. It is translated as CSVVQGQGNYGYTF.

The rearrangement links TRBV11-2 to TRBJ2-2; 7 nucleotides agree with TRBD2. The CDR3 is 18 amino acids. The trim removed 3 bases at V and 0 bases at J, leaving 10 bases unmatched. Germline values: CDR1 SGHAT, CDR2 FQNNGV. The CDR3 coding sequence is TGTGCCAGCAGCTTTCTTACTTTGGCGGGGGCGAACACCGGGGAGCTGTTTTTT. Its protein is CASSFLTLAGANTGELFF.